This T cell receptor (beta chain) was retrieved from a study of T cells in Graves' hyperthyroidism and ophthalmopathy. TCR beta CDR3 regions were amplified from RNA transcripts. The HTBI set primed first-round TCR CDR3 RT-PCR. TCRdb re-derived calls from the multiplex PCR reads in MiXCR, one entry per CDR3 protein. The repertoire consists of roughly 170,000 distinct CDR3 sequences, with 9.4% occurring once and the leading ten covering roughly a fifth. Trimming pared 5 bases from V and 3 bases from J, leaving 14 bases between. The CDR3 sequence is 14 residues long. The germline gives CDR1 SGHVS, CDR2 FNYEAQ. In patients aged 18 to 65, hyperthyroidism was newly diagnosed, with duration under 2 months. Used for diagnoses were clinical symptoms, serum thyroxine and TRAb, thyroid ultrasound and orbital computed tomography.

The origin of this receptor is a woman under 30 with Graves' hyperthyroidism that later progressed to Graves' ophthalmopathy. The chain uses TRBV7-6 and TRBJ2-7; tentative D call: TRBD2 (5 bases). The source material was blood. The CDR3, as DNA: TGTGCCAGCAGCGTCGGACTGAATAGCTACGAGCAGTACTTC. Protein product: CASSVGLNSYEQYF.